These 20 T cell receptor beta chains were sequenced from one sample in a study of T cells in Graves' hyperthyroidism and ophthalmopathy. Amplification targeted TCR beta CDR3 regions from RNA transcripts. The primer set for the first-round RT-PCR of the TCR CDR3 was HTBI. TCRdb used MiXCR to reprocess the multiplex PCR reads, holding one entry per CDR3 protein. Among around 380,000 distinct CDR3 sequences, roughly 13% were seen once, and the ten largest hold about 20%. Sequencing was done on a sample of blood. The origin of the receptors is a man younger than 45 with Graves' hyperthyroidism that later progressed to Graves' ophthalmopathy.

CDR3 region: CASSAERAGFKDTQYF. In DNA, the CDR3 is TGTGCCAGCAGCGCCGAAAGGGCGGGTTTCAAAGATACGCAGTATTTT. The chain links TRBV25-1 to TRBJ2-3; D might be TRBD2 (5 bases). Germline V lookup: CDR1 MGHDK, CDR2 SYGVNS. V lost 6 bases and J lost 5, with 21 bases in between. This CDR3 is 16 amino acids long.

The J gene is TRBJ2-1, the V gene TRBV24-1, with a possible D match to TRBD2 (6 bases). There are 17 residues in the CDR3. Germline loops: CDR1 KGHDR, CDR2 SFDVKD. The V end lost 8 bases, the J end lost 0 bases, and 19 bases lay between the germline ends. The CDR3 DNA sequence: TGTGCCACCATGCCGGCGGGGTTCCCCGGCTCCTACAATGAGCAGTTCTTC. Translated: CATMPAGFPGSYNEQFF.

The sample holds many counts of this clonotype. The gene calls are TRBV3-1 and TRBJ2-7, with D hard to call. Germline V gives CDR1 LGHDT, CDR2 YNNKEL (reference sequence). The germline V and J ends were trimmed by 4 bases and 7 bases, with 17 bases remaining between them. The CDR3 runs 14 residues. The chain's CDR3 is CASSPRAGGGEQYF. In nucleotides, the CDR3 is TGTGCCAGCAGCCCTAGGGCAGGCGGTGGAGAGCAGTACTTC.

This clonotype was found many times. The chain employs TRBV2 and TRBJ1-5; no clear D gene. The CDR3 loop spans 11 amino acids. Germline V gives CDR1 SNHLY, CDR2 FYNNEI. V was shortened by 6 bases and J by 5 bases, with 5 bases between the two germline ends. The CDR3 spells CASRDDQPQHF. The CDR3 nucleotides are TGTGCCAGCAGGGATGATCAGCCCCAGCATTTT.

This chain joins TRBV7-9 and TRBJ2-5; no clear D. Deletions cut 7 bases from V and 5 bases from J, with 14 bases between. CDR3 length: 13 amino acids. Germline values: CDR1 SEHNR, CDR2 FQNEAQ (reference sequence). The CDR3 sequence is CASIGFSGETQYF. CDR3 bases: TGTGCCAGCATCGGATTCTCCGGGGAGACCCAGTACTTC.

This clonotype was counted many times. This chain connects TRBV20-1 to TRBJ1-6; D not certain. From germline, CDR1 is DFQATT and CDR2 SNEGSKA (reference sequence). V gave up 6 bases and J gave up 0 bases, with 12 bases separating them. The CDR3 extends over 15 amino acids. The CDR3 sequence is CSAVHSFSYNSPLHF. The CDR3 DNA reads TGCAGTGCAGTGCACAGCTTCTCCTATAATTCACCCCTCCACTTT.

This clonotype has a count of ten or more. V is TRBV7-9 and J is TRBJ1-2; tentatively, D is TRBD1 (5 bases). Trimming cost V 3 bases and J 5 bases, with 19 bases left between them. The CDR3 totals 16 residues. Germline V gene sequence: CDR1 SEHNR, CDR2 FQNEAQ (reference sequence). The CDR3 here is CASSLHYRDVEYGYTF. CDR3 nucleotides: TGTGCCAGCAGCTTGCACTACCGGGACGTTGAATATGGCTACACCTTC.

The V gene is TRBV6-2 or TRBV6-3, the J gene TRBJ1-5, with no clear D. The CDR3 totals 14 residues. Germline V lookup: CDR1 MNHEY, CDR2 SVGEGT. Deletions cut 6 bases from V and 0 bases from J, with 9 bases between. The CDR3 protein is CASSPEYSNQPQHF. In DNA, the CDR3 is TGTGCCAGCAGCCCCGAGTATAGCAATCAGCCCCAGCATTTT.

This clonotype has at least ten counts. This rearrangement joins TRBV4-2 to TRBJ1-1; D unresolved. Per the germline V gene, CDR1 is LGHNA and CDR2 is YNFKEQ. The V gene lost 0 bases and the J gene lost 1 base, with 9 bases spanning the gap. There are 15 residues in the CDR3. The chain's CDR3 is CASSQDGRKNTEAFF. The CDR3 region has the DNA TGTGCCAGCAGCCAAGATGGACGGAAGAACACTGAAGCTTTCTTT.

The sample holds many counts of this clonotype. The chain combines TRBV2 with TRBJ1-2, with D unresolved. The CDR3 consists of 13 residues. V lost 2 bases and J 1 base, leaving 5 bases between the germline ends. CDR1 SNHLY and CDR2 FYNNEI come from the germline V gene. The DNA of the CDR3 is TGTGCCAGCAGTGAATCAAGTAACTATGGCTACACCTTC. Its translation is CASSESSNYGYTF. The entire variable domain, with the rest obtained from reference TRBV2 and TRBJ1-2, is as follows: EPEVTQTPSHQVTQMGQEVILRCVPISNHLYFYWYRQILGQKVEFLVSFYNNEISEKSEIFDDQFSVERPDGSNFTLKIRSTKLEDSAMYFCASSESSNYGYTFGSGTRLTVV.

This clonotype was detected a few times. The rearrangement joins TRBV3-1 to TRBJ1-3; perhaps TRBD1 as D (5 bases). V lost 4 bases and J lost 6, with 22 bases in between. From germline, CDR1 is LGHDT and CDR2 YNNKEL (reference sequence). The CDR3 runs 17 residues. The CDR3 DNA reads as TGTGCCAGCAGCCCAACAGGTCCGTCGATTCGTCCAAACACCATATATTTT. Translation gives CASSPTGPSIRPNTIYF.

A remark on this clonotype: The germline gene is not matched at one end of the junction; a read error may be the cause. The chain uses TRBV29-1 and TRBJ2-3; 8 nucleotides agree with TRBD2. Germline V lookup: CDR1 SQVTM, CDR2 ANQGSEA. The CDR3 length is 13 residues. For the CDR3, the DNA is TGCGGCGTTGAGATCGGGGGGGCAGATACGCAGTATTTT. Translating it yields CGVEIGGADTQYF.

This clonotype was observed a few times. The DNA of the CDR3 is TGTGCCAGCAGCCTCGGAGGATATGACTATGGCTACACCTTC. Translating it yields CASSLGGYDYGYTF. The genes are TRBV7-2 and TRBJ1-2; no definite D call. This CDR3 region has 14 residues. Germline V CDR1 and CDR2: SGHTA, FQGNSA. V was shortened by 5 bases and J by 3 bases, with 13 bases between the two germline ends.

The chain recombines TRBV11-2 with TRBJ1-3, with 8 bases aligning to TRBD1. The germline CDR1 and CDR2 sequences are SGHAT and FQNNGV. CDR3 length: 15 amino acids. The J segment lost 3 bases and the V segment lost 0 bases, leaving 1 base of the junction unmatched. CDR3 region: CASSLDRGHGNTIYF. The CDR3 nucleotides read TGTGCCAGCAGCTTAGACAGGGGGCATGGAAACACCATATATTTT.

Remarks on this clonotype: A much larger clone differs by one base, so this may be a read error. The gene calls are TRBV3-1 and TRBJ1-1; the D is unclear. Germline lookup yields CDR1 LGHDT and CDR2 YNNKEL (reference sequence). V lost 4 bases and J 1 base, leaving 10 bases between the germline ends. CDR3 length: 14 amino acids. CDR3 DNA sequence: TGTGCCAGCAGCCGCCCCCCAAGGAACACTGAAGCTTTCTTT. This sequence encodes CASSRPPRNTEAFF. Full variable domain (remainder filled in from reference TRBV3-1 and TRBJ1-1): DTAVSQTPKYLVTQMGNDKSIKCEQNLGHDTMYWYKQDSKKFLKIMFSYNNKELIINETVPNRFSPKSPDKAHLNLHINSLELGDSAVYFCASSRPPRNTEAFFGQGTRLTVV.

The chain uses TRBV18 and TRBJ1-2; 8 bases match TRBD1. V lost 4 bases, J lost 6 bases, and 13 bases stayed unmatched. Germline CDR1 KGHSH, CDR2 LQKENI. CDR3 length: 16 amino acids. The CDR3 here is CASSLQGGQKWDGYTF. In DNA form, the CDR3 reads TGTGCCAGCTCACTACAGGGGGGTCAGAAGTGGGATGGCTACACCTTC.

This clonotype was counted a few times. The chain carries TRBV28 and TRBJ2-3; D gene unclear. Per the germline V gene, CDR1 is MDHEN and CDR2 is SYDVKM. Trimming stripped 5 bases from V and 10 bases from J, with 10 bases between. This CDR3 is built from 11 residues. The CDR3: CASSTRSAQYF. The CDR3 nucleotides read TGTGCCAGCAGTACAAGGTCAGCGCAGTATTTT.

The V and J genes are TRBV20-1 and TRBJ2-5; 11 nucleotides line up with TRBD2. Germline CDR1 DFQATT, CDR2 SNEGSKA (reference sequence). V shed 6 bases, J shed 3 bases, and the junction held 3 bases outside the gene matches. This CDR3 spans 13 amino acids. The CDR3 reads CSAAGLAEETQYF. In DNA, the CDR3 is TGCAGTGCCGCGGGACTAGCGGAAGAGACCCAGTACTTC.

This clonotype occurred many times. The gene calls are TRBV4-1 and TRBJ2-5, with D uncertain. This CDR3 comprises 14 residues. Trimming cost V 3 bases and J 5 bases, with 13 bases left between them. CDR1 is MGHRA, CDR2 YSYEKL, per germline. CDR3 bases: TGCGCCAGCAGCCACCCGGCCACTCGGGAGACCCAGTACTTC. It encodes CASSHPATRETQYF.

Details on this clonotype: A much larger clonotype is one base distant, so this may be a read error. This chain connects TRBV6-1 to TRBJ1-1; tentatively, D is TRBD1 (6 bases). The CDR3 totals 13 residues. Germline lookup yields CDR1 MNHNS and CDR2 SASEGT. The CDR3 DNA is TGTGCCGGCAGTGAAGGGGGTCAGACTGAAGCTTTCTTT. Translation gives CAGSEGGQTEAFF.